These T cell receptor beta chains were read from a single sample in a study of blood T cell repertoires in COVID-19. TCRdb keeps only in-frame clones here, not all; method: immunoSEQ multiplex PCR. The sample consists of some 80,000 clones, more than 75% of them appearing once. The sequenced sample consisted of peripheral blood. Receptors originate from a man in his sixties with COVID-19, enrolled during active disease. CDR3s include the opening cysteine and the closing phenylalanine or tryptophan. The D gene is left open where the match is weak.

d_call: TRBD1; j_call: TRBJ1-2; v_call: TRBV3-1/TRBV3-2; cdr3_aa: CASSQGLTGQGADGYTF; cdr3_nt: TGTGCCAGCAGCCAAGGCTTAACGGGACAGGGGGCTGATGGCTACACCTTC
d_call: TRBD1; j_call: TRBJ1-3; v_call: TRBV5-5; cdr3_aa: CASSGQGNTIYF; cdr3_nt: TGTGCCAGCAGCGGACAGGGCAACACCATATATTTT
d_call: .; j_call: TRBJ2-6; v_call: TRBV30; cdr3_aa: CALGGSGANVLTF; cdr3_nt: TGTGCCCTGGGGGGTTCTGGGGCCAACGTCCTGACTTTC
d_call: .; j_call: TRBJ1-1; v_call: TRBV3-1/TRBV3-2; cdr3_aa: CASSQGLRTEAFF; cdr3_nt: TGTGCCAGCAGCCAAGGCTTACGGACTGAAGCTTTCTTT
d_call: TRBD1; j_call: TRBJ1-3; v_call: TRBV6-5; cdr3_aa: CASRMTGISGNTIYF; cdr3_nt: TGTGCCAGCAGAATGACAGGGATCTCTGGAAACACCATATATTTT
d_call: TRBD2; j_call: TRBJ2-1; v_call: TRBV7-2; cdr3_aa: CASSPRMGGNEQFF; cdr3_nt: TGTGCCAGCAGCCCCCGAATGGGGGGGAATGAGCAGTTCTTC
d_call: .; j_call: TRBJ2-1; v_call: TRBV7-3; cdr3_aa: CASSSVGTAYNEQFF; cdr3_nt: TGTGCCAGCAGCTCGGTGGGGACTGCGTACAATGAGCAGTTCTTC
d_call: TRBD1; j_call: TRBJ1-2; v_call: TRBV7-9; cdr3_aa: CASSEDGRQGGYTF; cdr3_nt: TGTGCCAGCAGCGAGGACGGCCGACAGGGTGGCTACACCTTC
d_call: TRBD1; j_call: TRBJ2-1; v_call: TRBV6-5; cdr3_aa: CASSYSTGTNEQFF; cdr3_nt: TGTGCCAGCAGTTACTCGACAGGGACCAATGAGCAGTTCTTC
d_call: TRBD2; j_call: TRBJ2-5; v_call: TRBV5-1; cdr3_aa: CASSLGIAGPEETQYF; cdr3_nt: TGCGCCAGCAGCTTGGGAATAGCGGGGCCTGAAGAGACCCAGTACTTC